The present TCR beta chain was sequenced within a study of T cell responses to AZD1222 COVID-19 vaccine. Overall study findings and caveats: Repertoire sampling occurred only after the peak T cell response. A mostly white British donor set with more females was recruited, and clonal diversity was possibly underestimated.

Sequencing used immunoSEQ multiplex PCR; TCRdb keeps in-frame clones, though not all of them. Here the sample spans some 98,000 clones, about 88% being singletons. Both about-4-week and about-12-week second-dose recipients were combined. In the case of this clone: Its antigen is not identified.

Germline values: CDR1 SGHNT, CDR2 YENEEA. CDR3 size: 13 residues. Trimming cost V 6 bases and J 13 bases, with 21 bases left between them. The clonotype originates from an adult who received the AZD1222 COVID-19 vaccine. J is TRBJ2-5 and V is TRBV11-3; either TRBD1 or TRBD2 may fit D (5 bases each). The sample was peripheral blood, taken 28 days after the second AZD1222 dose. CDR3 nucleotide sequence: TGTGCCAGCAGGGGAGTTGGGGATGGAAGGGGGTACTTC. As protein: CASRGVGDGRGYF. The entire variable domain, with the rest obtained from reference TRBV11-3 and TRBJ2-5, is as follows: EAGVVQSPRYKIIEKKQPVAFWCNPISGHNTLYWYLQNLGQGPELLIRYENEEAVDDSQLPKDRFSAERLKGVDSTLKIQPAELGDSAVYLCASRGVGDGRGYFGPGTRLLVL.